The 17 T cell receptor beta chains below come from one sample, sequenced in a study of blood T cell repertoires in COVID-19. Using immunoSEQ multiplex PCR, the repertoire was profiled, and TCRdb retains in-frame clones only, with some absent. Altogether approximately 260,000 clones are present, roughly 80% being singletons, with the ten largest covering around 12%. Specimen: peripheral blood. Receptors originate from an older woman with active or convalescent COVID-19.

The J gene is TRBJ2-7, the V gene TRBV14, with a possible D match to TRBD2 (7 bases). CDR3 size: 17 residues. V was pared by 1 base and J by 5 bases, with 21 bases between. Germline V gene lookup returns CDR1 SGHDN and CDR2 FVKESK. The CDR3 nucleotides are TGTGCCAGCAGCCAAGTGTCCCGGGGGGCTCCAAGGGACGAGCAGTACTTC. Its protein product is CASSQVSRGAPRDEQYF.

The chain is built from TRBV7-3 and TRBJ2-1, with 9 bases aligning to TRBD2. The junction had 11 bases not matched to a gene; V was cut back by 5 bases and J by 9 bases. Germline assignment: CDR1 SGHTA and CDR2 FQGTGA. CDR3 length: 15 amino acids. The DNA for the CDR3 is TGTGCCAGCAGCCTCGCGGGGGGGCCTGAATTTGAGCAGTTCTTC. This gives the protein CASSLAGGPEFEQFF.

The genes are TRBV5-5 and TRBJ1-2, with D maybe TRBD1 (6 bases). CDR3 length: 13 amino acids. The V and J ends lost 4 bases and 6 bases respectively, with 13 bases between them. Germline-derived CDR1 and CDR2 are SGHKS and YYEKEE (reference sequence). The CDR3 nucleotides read TGTGCCAGCAGCACGGGACAAAATGATGGCTACACCTTC. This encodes CASSTGQNDGYTF. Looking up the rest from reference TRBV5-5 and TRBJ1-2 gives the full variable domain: DAGVTQSPTHLIKTRGQQVTLRCSPISGHKSVSWYQQVLGQGPQFIFQYYEKEERGRGNFPDRFSARQFPNYSSELNVNALLLGDSALYLCASSTGQNDGYTFGSGTRLTVV.

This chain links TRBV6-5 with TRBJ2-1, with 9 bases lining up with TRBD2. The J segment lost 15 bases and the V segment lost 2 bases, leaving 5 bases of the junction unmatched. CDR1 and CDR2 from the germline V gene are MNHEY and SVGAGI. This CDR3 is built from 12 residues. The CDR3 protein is CASSYAGTSLFF. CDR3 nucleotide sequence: TGTGCCAGCAGTTACGCCGGGACTAGCCTGTTCTTC.

The CDR3 DNA is TGCGCCAGCAGTGGGCAGGGGGTGAACACCGGGGAGCTGTTTTTT. It specifies CASSGQGVNTGELFF. J is TRBJ2-2 and V is TRBV10-1, with 7 positions matching TRBD1. After removal of 4 bases from V and 1 base from J, the junction contained 3 bases not matched to a gene. CDR1 is WNHNN, CDR2 SYGVQD, per germline (reference sequence). This CDR3 has 15 residues.

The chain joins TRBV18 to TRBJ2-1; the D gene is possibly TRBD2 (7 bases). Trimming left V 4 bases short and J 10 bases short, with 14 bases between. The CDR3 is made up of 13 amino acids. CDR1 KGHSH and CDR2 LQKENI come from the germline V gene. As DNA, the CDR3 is TGTGCCAGCTCACACGCGGGGGCGCGGGAGCAGTTCTTC. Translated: CASSHAGAREQFF. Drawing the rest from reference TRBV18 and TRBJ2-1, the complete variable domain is NAGVMQNPRHLVRRRGQEARLRCSPMKGHSHVYWYRQLPEEGLKFMVYLQKENIIDESGMPKERFSAEFPKEGPSILRIQQVVRGDSAAYFCASSHAGAREQFFGPGTRLTVL.

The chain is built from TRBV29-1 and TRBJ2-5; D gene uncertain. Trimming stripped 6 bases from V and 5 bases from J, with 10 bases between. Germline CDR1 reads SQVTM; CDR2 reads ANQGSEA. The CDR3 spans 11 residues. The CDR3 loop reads CSVRIQETQYF. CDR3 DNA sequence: TGCAGCGTGCGGATCCAGGAGACCCAGTACTTC. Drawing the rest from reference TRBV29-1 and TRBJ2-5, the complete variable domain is SAVISQKPSRDICQRGTSLTIQCQVDSQVTMMFWYRQQPGQSLTLIATANQGSEATYESGFVIDKFPISRPNLTFSTLTVSNMSPEDSSIYLCSVRIQETQYFGPGTRLLVL.

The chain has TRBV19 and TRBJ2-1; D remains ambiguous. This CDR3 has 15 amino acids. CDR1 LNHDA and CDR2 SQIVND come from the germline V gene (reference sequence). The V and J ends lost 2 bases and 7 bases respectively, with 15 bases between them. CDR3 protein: CASSIIPKTSNEQFF. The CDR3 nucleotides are TGTGCCAGTAGTATAATCCCCAAGACAAGTAATGAGCAGTTCTTC.

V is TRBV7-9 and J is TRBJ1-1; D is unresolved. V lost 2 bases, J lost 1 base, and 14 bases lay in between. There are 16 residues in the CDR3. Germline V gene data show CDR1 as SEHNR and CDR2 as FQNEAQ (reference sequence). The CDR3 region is CASSLLAASENTEAFF. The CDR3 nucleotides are TGTGCCAGCAGCTTACTGGCCGCTTCTGAGAACACTGAAGCTTTCTTT.

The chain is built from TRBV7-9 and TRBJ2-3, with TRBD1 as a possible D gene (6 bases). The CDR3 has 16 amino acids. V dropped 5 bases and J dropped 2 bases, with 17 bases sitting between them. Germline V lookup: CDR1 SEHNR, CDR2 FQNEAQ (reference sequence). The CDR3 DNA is TGTGCCAGCAGCCCCCGGACAGCTTACCCCACAGATACGCAGTATTTT. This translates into CASSPRTAYPTDTQYF.

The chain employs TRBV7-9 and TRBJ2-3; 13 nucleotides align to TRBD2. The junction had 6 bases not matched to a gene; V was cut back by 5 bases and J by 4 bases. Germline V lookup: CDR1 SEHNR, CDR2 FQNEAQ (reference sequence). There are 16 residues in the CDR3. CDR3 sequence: CASSTGLAGVSDTQYF. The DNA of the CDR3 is TGTGCCAGCAGCACCGGACTAGCGGGGGTTTCAGATACGCAGTATTTT.

The CDR3 DNA is TGTGCCAGCAGCCCGACCCGGACAGGTAAGGGTGAAGCTTTCTTT. As protein: CASSPTRTGKGEAFF. The chain joins TRBV28 to TRBJ1-1; 7 positions agree with TRBD1. V gave up 6 bases and J gave up 7 bases; unmatched junction bases: 14. CDR3 size: 15 residues. Per germline, CDR1 MDHEN and CDR2 SYDVKM.

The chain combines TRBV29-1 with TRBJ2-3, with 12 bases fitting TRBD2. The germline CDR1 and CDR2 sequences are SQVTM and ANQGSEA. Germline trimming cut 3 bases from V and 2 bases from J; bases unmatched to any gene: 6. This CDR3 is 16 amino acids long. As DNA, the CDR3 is TGCAGCGTTGAGCTACTAGCGGGGGGCCTCACAGATACGCAGTATTTT. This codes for CSVELLAGGLTDTQYF.

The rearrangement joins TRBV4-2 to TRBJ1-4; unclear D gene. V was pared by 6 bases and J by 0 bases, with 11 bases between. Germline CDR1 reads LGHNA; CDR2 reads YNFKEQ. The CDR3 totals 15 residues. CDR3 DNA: TGTGCCAGCAGTCACCCGGGGACAACTAATGAAAAACTGTTTTTT. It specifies CASSHPGTTNEKLFF.

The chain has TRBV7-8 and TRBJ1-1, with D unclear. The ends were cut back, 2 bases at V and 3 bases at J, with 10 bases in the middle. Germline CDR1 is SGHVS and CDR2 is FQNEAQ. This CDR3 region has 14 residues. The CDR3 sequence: CASSLSYSYTEAFF. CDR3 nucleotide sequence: TGTGCCAGCAGCTTATCTTACAGCTACACTGAAGCTTTCTTT.

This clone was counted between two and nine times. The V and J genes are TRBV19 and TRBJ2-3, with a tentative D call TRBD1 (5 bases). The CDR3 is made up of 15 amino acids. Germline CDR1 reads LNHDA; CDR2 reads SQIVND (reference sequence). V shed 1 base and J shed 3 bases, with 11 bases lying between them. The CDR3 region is CASSIVGRATDTQYF. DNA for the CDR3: TGTGCCAGTAGTATAGTTGGCAGGGCGACAGATACGCAGTATTTT.

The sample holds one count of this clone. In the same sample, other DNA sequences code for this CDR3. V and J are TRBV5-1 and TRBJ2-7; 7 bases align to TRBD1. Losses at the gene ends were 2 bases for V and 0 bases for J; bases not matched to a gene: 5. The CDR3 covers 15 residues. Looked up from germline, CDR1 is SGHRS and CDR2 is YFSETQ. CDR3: CASSLGQGVSYEQYF. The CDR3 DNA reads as TGCGCCAGCAGCTTAGGGCAGGGGGTCTCCTACGAGCAGTACTTC.